This T cell receptor (beta chain) was recorded in a study of blood T cell repertoires in COVID-19. Across the study: Sites in the United States, Italy and Spain provided acute and convalescent COVID-19 samples.

While infection was still active, Seattle patients were enrolled and then followed longitudinally. Methods used by the authors: Reference gene primer amplification gave estimated nucleated cell counts. Sequenced by immunoSEQ multiplex PCR; TCRdb stores in-frame clones only, minus some. V and J calls and clone size are as listed in that table; D and trimming were resolved from the DNA. Among approximately 250,000 clones listed, over 70% were seen once. This sequence was found in a woman in her 70s with COVID-19, enrolled during active disease. Input material: peripheral blood.

CDR3 amino acids: CASSPFLRVSAGYTF. The DNA of the CDR3 is TGTGCCAGCAGCCCCTTCCTCAGGGTCAGTGCGGGCTACACCTTC. The genes are TRBV7-2 and TRBJ1-2; weak D call: TRBD1 (5 bases). Trimming cost V 5 bases and J 8 bases, with 21 bases left between them. The CDR3 covers 15 residues. The germline V gene has CDR1 SGHTA and CDR2 FQGNSA.